A selection of T cell receptor beta chains follows, all from one sample in a study of control samples from healthy donors and cancer patients. Clones were read by immunoSEQ multiplex PCR, and TCRdb kept only the in-frame ones, dropping some. The sample shows approximately 97,000 clones, 85% of them seen only once. Sequencing was done on a sample of blood. The origin of the receptors is a man younger than 40 in good health. Both conserved end residues are part of each CDR3. D genes are given only for firm matches. The size field is filled for only some rows; it gives once, few, many or a size class.

clone size	V gene	J gene	D gene	CDR3 protein	CDR3 DNA
few	TRBV10-3	TRBJ2-2	TRBD1	CATRGQGMIGELFF	TGTGCCACTCGGGGACAGGGAATGATCGGGGAGCTGTTTTTT
NA	TRBV19	TRBJ1-2	NA	CASSMVDGYTF	TGTGCCAGTAGTATGGTGGATGGCTACACCTTC
NA	TRBV13	TRBJ2-4	TRBD1	CASSRTGGNIQYF	TGTGCCAGCAGCCGGACAGGCGGAAACATTCAGTACTTC
once	TRBV25-1	TRBJ1-4	TRBD1	CASSEGTGWFNEKLFF	TGTGCCAGCAGTGAGGGGACAGGGTGGTTTAATGAAAAACTGTTTTTT
NA	TRBV11-2	TRBJ1-4	NA	CASSIEGTTNEKLFF	TGTGCCAGCAGCATCGAGGGAACGACTAATGAAAAACTGTTTTTT
NA	TRBV7-3	TRBJ2-1	TRBD2	CASSANPGTSRSSYNEQFF	TGTGCCAGCAGCGCAAACCCCGGGACTAGCCGGAGCTCCTACAATGAGCAGTTCTTC
NA	TRBV11-2	TRBJ2-3	NA	CASSLGRLDTQYF	TGTGCCAGCAGCTTAGGGCGACTGGATACGCAGTATTTT
once	TRBV11-2	TRBJ1-1	NA	CASSRYRDAEAFF	TGTGCCAGCAGCCGGTACAGGGATGCCGAAGCTTTCTTT
NA	TRBV19	TRBJ2-1	NA	CASSKGNTRRNEQFF	TGTGCCAGTAGTAAAGGCAATACTCGGAGAAATGAGCAGTTCTTC
NA	TRBV4-1	TRBJ1-3	NA	CASSQGSFSGNTIYF	TGCGCCAGCAGCCAGGGATCCTTCTCTGGAAACACCATATATTTT
once	TRBV27	TRBJ2-7	NA	CASSCRDTTYEQYF	TGTGCCAGCAGTTGTCGGGACACCACCTACGAGCAGTACTTC
NA	TRBV25-1	TRBJ1-5	NA	CASSGGGLGNQPQHF	TGTGCCAGCAGTGGCGGGGGTTTGGGCAATCAGCCCCAGCATTTT
once	TRBV11-2	TRBJ2-3	NA	CASSLDPRGLNTDTQYF	TGTGCCAGCAGCTTAGATCCCAGGGGTCTTAACACAGATACGCAGTATTTT
NA	TRBV12-5	TRBJ1-1	TRBD1	CASGVGTANTEAFF	TGTGCTAGTGGCGTCGGGACAGCGAACACTGAAGCTTTCTTT
medium-sized	TRBV5-1	TRBJ2-1	TRBD2	CASSHASSGGRGEQFF	TGCGCCAGCAGCCACGCGTCTAGCGGGGGACGCGGCGAGCAGTTCTTC
NA	TRBV6-5	TRBJ1-2	TRBD1	CASSYDRAYGYTF	TGTGCCAGCAGTTACGACAGGGCCTATGGCTACACCTTC
NA	TRBV7-8	TRBJ1-2	NA	CASSLRQGLGGYTF	TGTGCCAGCAGCTTAAGGCAGGGGCTGGGTGGCTACACCTTC
NA	TRBV5-8	TRBJ1-2	NA	CASSARNYGYTF	TGTGCCAGCAGCGCCAGGAACTATGGCTACACCTTC
NA	TRBV2	TRBJ2-3	TRBD2	CASSEILGLAADTQYF	TGTGCCAGCAGTGAGATCCTGGGACTAGCTGCAGATACGCAGTATTTT
NA	TRBV28	TRBJ2-7	NA	CASGTGRAYEQYF	TGTGCCAGCGGAACCGGGAGAGCCTACGAGCAGTACTTC
NA	TRBV11-3	TRBJ2-2	NA	CASSQRGGASGELFF	TGTGCCAGCAGCCAAAGAGGGGGGGCATCCGGGGAGCTGTTTTTT
NA	TRBV6-2/TRBV6-3	TRBJ2-1	NA	CASSKRQTLSSYNEQFF	TGTGCCAGCAGTAAACGACAGACACTTAGCTCCTACAATGAGCAGTTCTTC
NA	TRBV2	TRBJ2-7	NA	CASSERGAPNLLYYEQYF	TGTGCCAGCAGTGAAAGAGGGGCCCCAAATTTACTCTACTACGAGCAGTACTTC
NA	TRBV2	TRBJ2-2	TRBD2	CASSPRLAAGELFF	TGTGCCAGCAGTCCTAGACTAGCGGCCGGGGAGCTGTTTTTT
NA	TRBV19	TRBJ1-5	NA	CASSLGNQPQHF	TGTGCCAGTAGTTTGGGGAATCAGCCCCAGCATTTT
NA	TRBV12-3/TRBV12-4	TRBJ2-7	TRBD1	CASLGAGGFEQYF	TGTGCCAGCCTCGGGGCAGGGGGCTTTGAGCAGTACTTC
NA	TRBV5-1	TRBJ2-1	NA	CASSPLRVDNEQFF	TGCGCCAGCAGCCCCCTCCGGGTTGACAATGAGCAGTTCTTC
few	TRBV5-6	TRBJ1-2	NA	CASSLEDGFAYGYTF	TGTGCCAGCAGCTTGGAGGACGGGTTCGCCTATGGCTACACCTTC
NA	TRBV5-6	TRBJ1-6	NA	CASSRTPTNSPLHF	TGTGCCAGCAGCCGGACACCCACTAATTCACCCCTCCACTTT
NA	TRBV28	TRBJ1-2	NA	CASSLTDGLGYTF	TGTGCCAGCAGCTTAACGGACGGTTTGGGCTACACCTTC
NA	TRBV6-5	TRBJ2-2	NA	CASSSGSGELFF	TGTGCCAGCAGCAGCGGTTCCGGGGAGCTGTTTTTT
few	TRBV30	TRBJ2-1	NA	CAWSVPGGRYNEQFF	TGTGCCTGGAGTGTACCTGGGGGACGCTACAATGAGCAGTTCTTC
once	TRBV18	TRBJ2-5	TRBD1	CASSQGARETQYF	TGTGCCAGCTCACAGGGGGCGAGGGAGACCCAGTACTTC
NA	TRBV6-5	TRBJ1-4	NA	CASNPREGFEKLFF	TGTGCCAGCAACCCCAGGGAAGGGTTTGAAAAACTGTTTTTT